This T cell receptor (beta chain) is drawn from a study of T cell responses to AZD1222 COVID-19 vaccine. Analysis merged second doses at about 4 or about 12 weeks. Trimming cost V 5 bases and J 6 bases, with 14 bases left between them. CDR3 length equals 14 residues. CDR1 SGHNT and CDR2 YENEEA come from the germline V gene. Profiling relied on immunoSEQ multiplex PCR, and the TCRdb table lists in-frame clones only, not all of them. The sample lists 150,000 to 250,000 clones; approximately 91% were seen once. Findings and caveats of the study: Spike-specific TCR repertoires showed rising breadth and depth after two AZD1222 doses. Donors in the cohort were predominantly white British and more often female, and clonal diversity was possibly underestimated. Researchers took repertoire samples only after the peak T cell response had come.

Comments on this clone: Its cognate antigen is unknown.

The sequences come from peripheral blood, collected 28 days after the second AZD1222 dose. This chain uses TRBV11-3 with TRBJ2-1; D is unresolved. The receptor was isolated from an adult who received the AZD1222 COVID-19 vaccine. The CDR3 DNA sequence: TGTGCCAGCAGCCCCGGCCTTTCACGCAATGAGCAGTTCTTC. Translation gives CASSPGLSRNEQFF.